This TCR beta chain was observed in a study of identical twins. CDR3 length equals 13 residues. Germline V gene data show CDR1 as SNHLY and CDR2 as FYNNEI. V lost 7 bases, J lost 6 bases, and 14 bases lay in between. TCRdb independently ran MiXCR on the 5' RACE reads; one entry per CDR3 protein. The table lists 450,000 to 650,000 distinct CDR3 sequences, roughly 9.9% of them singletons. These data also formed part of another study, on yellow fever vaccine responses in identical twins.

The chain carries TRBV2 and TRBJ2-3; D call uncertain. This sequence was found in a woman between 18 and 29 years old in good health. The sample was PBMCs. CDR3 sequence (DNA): TGTGCCAGCAAACAGTACCTCATGGATACGCAGTATTTT. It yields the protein CASKQYLMDTQYF.